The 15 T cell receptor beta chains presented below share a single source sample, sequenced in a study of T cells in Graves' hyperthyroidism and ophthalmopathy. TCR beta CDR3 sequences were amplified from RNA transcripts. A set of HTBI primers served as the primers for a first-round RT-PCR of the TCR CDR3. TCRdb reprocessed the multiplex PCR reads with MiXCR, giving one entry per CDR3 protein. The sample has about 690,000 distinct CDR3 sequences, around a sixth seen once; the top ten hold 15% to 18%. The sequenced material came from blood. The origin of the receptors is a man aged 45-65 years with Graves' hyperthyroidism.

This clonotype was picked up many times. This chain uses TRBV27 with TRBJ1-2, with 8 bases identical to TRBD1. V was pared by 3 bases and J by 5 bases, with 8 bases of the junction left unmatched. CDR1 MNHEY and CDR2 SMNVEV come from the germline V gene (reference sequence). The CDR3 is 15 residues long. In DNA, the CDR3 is TGTGCCAGCAGTTTTGGACAGGGCCCTTGGTATGGCTACACCTTC. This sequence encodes CASSFGQGPWYGYTF.

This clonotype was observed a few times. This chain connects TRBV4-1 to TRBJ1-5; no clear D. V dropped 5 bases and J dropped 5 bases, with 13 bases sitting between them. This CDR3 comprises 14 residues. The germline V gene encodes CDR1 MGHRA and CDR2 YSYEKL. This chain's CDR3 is CASSVLPIDQPQHF. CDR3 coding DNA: TGCGCCAGCAGCGTACTACCGATTGATCAGCCCCAGCATTTT.

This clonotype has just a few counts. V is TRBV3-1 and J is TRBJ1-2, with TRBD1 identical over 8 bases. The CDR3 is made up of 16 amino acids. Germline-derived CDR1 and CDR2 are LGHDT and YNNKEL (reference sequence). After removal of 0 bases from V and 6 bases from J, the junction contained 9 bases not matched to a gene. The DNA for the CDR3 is TGTGCCAGCAGCCAAGATTATAACAGGGGGAAAGATGGCTACACCTTC. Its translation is CASSQDYNRGKDGYTF.

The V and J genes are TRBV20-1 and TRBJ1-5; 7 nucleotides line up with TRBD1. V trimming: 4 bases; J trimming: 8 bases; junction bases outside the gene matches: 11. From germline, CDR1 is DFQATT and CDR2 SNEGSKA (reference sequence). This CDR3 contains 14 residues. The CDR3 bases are TGCAGTGCTACTCGGGACAGCCTCAGGGAGCCCCAGCATTTT. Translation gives CSATRDSLREPQHF.

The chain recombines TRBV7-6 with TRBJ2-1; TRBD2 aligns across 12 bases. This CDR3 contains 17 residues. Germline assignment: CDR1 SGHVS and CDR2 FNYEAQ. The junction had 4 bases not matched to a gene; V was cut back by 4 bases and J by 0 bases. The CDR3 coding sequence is TGTGCCAGCAGCTGTACGACTAGCGGGAGCTCCTACAATGAGCAGTTCTTC. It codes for CASSCTTSGSSYNEQFF.

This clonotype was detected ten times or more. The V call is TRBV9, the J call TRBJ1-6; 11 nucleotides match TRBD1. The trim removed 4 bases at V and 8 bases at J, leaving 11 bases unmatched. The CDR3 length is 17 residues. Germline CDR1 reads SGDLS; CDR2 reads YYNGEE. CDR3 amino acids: CASSLASGTGGHSPLHF. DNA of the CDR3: TGTGCCAGCAGCCTCGCCTCCGGGACAGGGGGACATTCACCCCTCCACTTT.

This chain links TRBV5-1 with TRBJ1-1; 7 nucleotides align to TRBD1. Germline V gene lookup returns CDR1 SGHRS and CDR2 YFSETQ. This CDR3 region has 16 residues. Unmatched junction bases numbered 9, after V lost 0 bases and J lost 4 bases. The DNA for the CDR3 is TGCGCCAGCAGCTTGGTAACAGGGGTCCTTAGCACTGAAGCTTTCTTT. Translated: CASSLVTGVLSTEAFF. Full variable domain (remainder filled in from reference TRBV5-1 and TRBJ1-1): KAGVTQTPRYLIKTRGQQVTLSCSPISGHRSVSWYQQTPGQGLQFLFEYFSETQRNKGNFPGRFSGRQFSNSRSEMNVSTLELGDSALYLCASSLVTGVLSTEAFFGQGTRLTVV.

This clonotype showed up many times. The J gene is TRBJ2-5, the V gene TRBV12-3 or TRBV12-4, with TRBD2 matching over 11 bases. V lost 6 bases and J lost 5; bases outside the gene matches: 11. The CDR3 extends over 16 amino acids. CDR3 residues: CASSHMTSGTAETQYF. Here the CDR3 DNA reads TGTGCCAGCAGCCATATGACTAGCGGGACCGCTGAGACCCAGTACTTC.

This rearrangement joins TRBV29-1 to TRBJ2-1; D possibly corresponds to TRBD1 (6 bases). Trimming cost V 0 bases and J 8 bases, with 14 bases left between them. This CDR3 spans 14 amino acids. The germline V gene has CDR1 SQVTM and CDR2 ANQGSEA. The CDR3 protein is CSVEDLYRAYEQFF. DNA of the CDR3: TGCAGCGTTGAAGATCTATACAGGGCGTATGAGCAGTTCTTC.

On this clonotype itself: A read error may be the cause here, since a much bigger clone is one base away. The DNA of the CDR3 is TGTGCCAGCAGTGGCCGAGTGGACGGGCAGTACTTC. Amino acids: CASSGRVDGQYF. The chain carries TRBV12-3 or TRBV12-4 and TRBJ2-7; no reliable D call. V was trimmed by 5 bases and J by 9 bases, leaving 14 bases between them. The CDR3 runs to 12 residues.

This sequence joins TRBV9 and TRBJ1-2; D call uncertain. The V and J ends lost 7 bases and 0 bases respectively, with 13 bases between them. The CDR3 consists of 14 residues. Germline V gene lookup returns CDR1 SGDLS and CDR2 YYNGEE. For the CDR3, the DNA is TGTGCCAGCGGGATGGACCTGGCTAACTATGGCTACACCTTC. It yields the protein CASGMDLANYGYTF.

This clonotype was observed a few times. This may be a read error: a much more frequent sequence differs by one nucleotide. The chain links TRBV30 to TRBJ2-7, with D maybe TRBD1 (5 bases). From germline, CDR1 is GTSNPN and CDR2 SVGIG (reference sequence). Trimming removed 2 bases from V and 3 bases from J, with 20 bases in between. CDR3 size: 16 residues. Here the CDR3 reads CAWSTTGSRGIYEQYF. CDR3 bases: TGTGCCTGGAGTACTACCGGGTCTAGGGGAATCTACGAGCAGTACTTC.

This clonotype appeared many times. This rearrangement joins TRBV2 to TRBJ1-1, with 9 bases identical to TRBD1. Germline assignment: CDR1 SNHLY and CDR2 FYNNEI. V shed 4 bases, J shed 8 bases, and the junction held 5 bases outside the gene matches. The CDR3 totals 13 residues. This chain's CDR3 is CASSGRQGVEAFF. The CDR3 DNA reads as TGTGCCAGCAGTGGTCGACAGGGGGTAGAAGCTTTCTTT.

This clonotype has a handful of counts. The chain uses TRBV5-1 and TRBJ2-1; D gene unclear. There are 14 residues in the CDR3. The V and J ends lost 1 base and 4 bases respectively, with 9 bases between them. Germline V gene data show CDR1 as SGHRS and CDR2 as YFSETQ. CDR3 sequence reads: CASSLYAVYNEQFF. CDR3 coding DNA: TGCGCCAGCAGCTTGTATGCCGTTTACAATGAGCAGTTCTTC.

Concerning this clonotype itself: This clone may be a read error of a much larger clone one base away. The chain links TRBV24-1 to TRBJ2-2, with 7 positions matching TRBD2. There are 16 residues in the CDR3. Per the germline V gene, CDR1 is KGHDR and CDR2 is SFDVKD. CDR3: CATSDYAGENTGELLF. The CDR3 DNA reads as TGTGCCACCAGTGATTATGCGGGAGAGAACACCGGGGAGCTGCTTTTT.